The text below deals with one T cell receptor beta chain. Within the sample, other DNA sequences also encode this same CDR3. Generated by immunoSEQ multiplex PCR, the TCRdb table keeps only in-frame clones and is missing some. Of about 350,000 clones in the sample, 86% are singletons; the top ten hold about 7.1%. Seattle's cohort entered during active infection and was followed longitudinally. The data belong to a study of blood T cell repertoires in COVID-19. Turning to the study itself: The study drew acute and convalescent COVID-19 samples from the United States, Italy and Spain. Sources were T cells, B-cell-depleted T cells, or PBMCs; the material itself was cDNA or gDNA.

The CDR3 has 13 residues. Germline V gene lookup returns CDR1 SGHAT and CDR2 FQNNGV. V lost 5 bases and J lost 3; bases outside the gene matches: 3. What was sequenced was peripheral blood. This sequence was found in a woman in her fifties or sixties with COVID-19, enrolled during active disease. The chain recombines TRBV11-2 with TRBJ2-7; TRBD1 matches at 8 bases. The CDR3, as DNA: TGTGCCAGCAGCCCAGGGACAGGCTACGAGCAGTACTTC. Protein sequence: CASSPGTGYEQYF.